The 5 T cell receptor beta chains below were found in one sample sequenced in a study of blood T cell repertoires in COVID-19. Here immunoSEQ multiplex PCR was the method, and the copy in TCRdb shows in-frame clones only, minus some. The sample contains approximately 250,000 clones, 88% of which appear only once. The sequenced material came from PBMCs or T cells enriched from blood (not recorded which). The receptors derive from a middle-aged woman with acute COVID-19.

The J gene is TRBJ1-2, the V gene TRBV7-9; TRBD1 might be the D (5 bases). Trimming cost V 2 bases and J 4 bases, with 17 bases left between them. Per germline, CDR1 SEHNR and CDR2 FQNEAQ (reference sequence). The CDR3 has 16 residues. The CDR3, as DNA: TGTGCCAGCAGCTTACGGAGGGGAGGAAGTGGCTATGGCTACACCTTC. Amino acids: CASSLRRGGSGYGYTF.

V gene TRBV5-1 combines with J gene TRBJ1-6, with TRBD1 as a possible D gene (6 bases). Trimming stripped 1 base from V and 8 bases from J, with 13 bases between. CDR1 SGHRS and CDR2 YFSETQ come from the germline V gene. CDR3 length: 15 amino acids. DNA of the CDR3: TGCGCCAGCAGCTTGCGACAGGTCGGGGATTCACCCCTCCACTTT. Its translation: CASSLRQVGDSPLHF.

The V and J genes are TRBV24-1 and TRBJ1-3; tentatively, D is TRBD1 (6 bases). There are 14 residues in the CDR3. V was pared by 3 bases and J by 4 bases, with 9 bases between. The germline gives CDR1 KGHDR, CDR2 SFDVKD. CDR3 sequence (DNA): TGTGCCACCAGTGATGGGGGCGCCGGAAACACCATATATTTT. It specifies CATSDGGAGNTIYF.

The count of this clone is one. This sequence joins TRBV19 and TRBJ2-1; D might be TRBD2 (6 bases). Germline V gene sequence: CDR1 LNHDA, CDR2 SQIVND (reference sequence). The V end lost 3 bases, the J end lost 9 bases, and 15 bases lay between the germline ends. The CDR3 contains 14 residues. CDR3 nucleotides: TGTGCCAGTAGTATTGGCGGGGCCCATTCTGAGCAGTTCTTC. Its protein product is CASSIGGAHSEQFF.

The chain recombines TRBV6-4 with TRBJ2-2; a possible D gene is TRBD2 (6 bases). CDR1 is MRHNA and CDR2 is SNTAGT in the germline V gene. The germline V and J ends were trimmed by 7 bases and 7 bases, with 25 bases remaining between them. This CDR3 is 17 amino acids long. CDR3 residues: CASTQQADGGSGGELFF. CDR3 in DNA: TGTGCCAGCACCCAACAAGCGGACGGAGGGAGTGGCGGGGAGCTGTTTTTT.